Listed here are 9 T cell receptor beta chains from one sample, sequenced in a study of regulatory T cells in long-lasting Graves disease (dated by TCRdb to 2020 to 2023). The time point label, as the study defines it: persistent/refractory GD, antithyroid drugs over 5 years with positive TRAb. For both TCR sequencing and RNA sequencing, RNA was extracted from PBMCs using TRIzol. Library generation was performed with multiplex PCR. The data were produced on an Illumina HiSeq 4000. iRepertoire HTBI primers and Arm-PCR amplification of CDR3 regions were used to construct TCR beta libraries. The public reads were reanalyzed by TCRdb: fastp trimming at Q25, MiXCR alignment, in-frame beta chains only. Rows are combined by CDR3 protein, so each entry shows the most common genes and DNA. This sample lists roughly 400,000 distinct CDR3 sequences; approximately 22% were detected once. Over 11% of the sample goes to the ten largest clones.

The sample consisted of peripheral blood mononuclear cells (PBMCs), taken when the disease was refractory, from a patient treated with antithyroid drugs. The receptors come from a female donor with Graves disease.

V usage is TRBV12-3 or TRBV12-4 and J usage is TRBJ2-3; the match to TRBD2 covers 9 bases. The CDR3 has 15 residues. V shed 1 base and J 5 bases; nucleotides not matched to a gene: 4. CDR3 nucleotide sequence: TGTGCCAGCAGTTTAGAGCGGGAGGTCGGAGATACGCAGTATTTT. It translates to CASSLEREVGDTQYF.

This clonotype came up many times. The rearrangement joins TRBV11-2 to TRBJ2-7, with TRBD1 identical over 7 bases. The V gene's germline CDR1 is SGHAT and CDR2 FQNNGV. The J segment lost 2 bases and the V segment lost 5 bases, leaving 6 bases of the junction unmatched. The CDR3 covers 14 residues. The CDR3 DNA reads TGTGCCAGCAGCAGCCGGGACAGTACCTACGAGCAGTACTTC. Encoded protein: CASSSRDSTYEQYF.

In its sample, this clonotype was seen many times. The V gene is TRBV20-1, the J gene TRBJ2-5, with TRBD1 as a possible D gene (6 bases). The CDR3 spans 13 residues. Looked up from germline, CDR1 is DFQATT and CDR2 is SNEGSKA (reference sequence). Trimming stripped 4 bases from V and 5 bases from J, with 14 bases between. CDR3 residues: CSAKTGLGETQYF. The CDR3 coding sequence is TGCAGTGCTAAAACAGGGCTGGGGGAGACCCAGTACTTC.

The chain couples TRBV30 to TRBJ2-2; possibly TRBD2 for D (6 bases). Germline V gene lookup returns CDR1 GTSNPN and CDR2 SVGIG (reference sequence). The CDR3 sequence is 15 residues long. V lost 1 base and J 3 bases, leaving 12 bases between the germline ends. CDR3 residues: CAWSGLALDTGELFF. The CDR3 DNA follows: TGTGCCTGGAGTGGGCTAGCGCTTGACACCGGGGAGCTGTTTTTT. Looking up the rest from reference TRBV30 and TRBJ2-2 gives the full variable domain: SQTIHQWPATLVQPVGSPLSLECTVEGTSNPNLYWYRQAAGRGLQLLFYSVGIGQISSEVPQNLSASRPQDRQFILSSKKLLLSDSGFYLCAWSGLALDTGELFFGEGSRLTVL.

This clonotype was seen only a few times. The chain carries TRBV20-1 and TRBJ2-7; D call uncertain. V gave up 0 bases and J gave up 5 bases, with 14 bases separating them. The germline V gene has CDR1 DFQATT and CDR2 SNEGSKA (reference sequence). The CDR3 runs to 14 residues. The CDR3 loop is CSARDLVSPNEQYF. Written as DNA, the CDR3 is TGCAGTGCTAGAGATCTCGTGAGTCCCAACGAGCAGTACTTC.

There are a few counts of this clonotype. This rearrangement joins TRBV7-7 to TRBJ2-2; D is unresolved. Germline CDR1 is SSHAT and CDR2 is FNYEAQ (reference sequence). V lost 2 bases, J lost 2 bases, and 18 bases lay in between. The CDR3 loop spans 18 amino acids. The CDR3 loop reads CASSLSLSWPPNTGELFF. The CDR3 region has the DNA TGTGCCAGCAGCTTATCGCTTTCCTGGCCGCCCAACACCGGGGAGCTGTTTTTT.

V gene TRBV9 combines with J gene TRBJ2-7, with D perhaps given as TRBD1 or TRBD2 (5 bases each). Trimming removed 4 bases at V and 5 bases at J, with 16 bases between. CDR1 is SGDLS, CDR2 YYNGEE, per germline. The CDR3 runs 14 residues. Written as DNA, the CDR3 is TGTGCCAGCAGCCCCGGGGACCAACCCAACGAGCAGTACTTC. Encoded protein: CASSPGDQPNEQYF.

The chain is built from TRBV3-1 and TRBJ1-1; TRBD1 is a possible D gene (5 bases). The germline V and J ends were trimmed by 1 base and 1 base, with 10 bases remaining between them. Germline CDR1 reads LGHDT; CDR2 reads YNNKEL (reference sequence). The CDR3 length is 15 residues. Here the CDR3 DNA reads TGTGCCAGCAGCCAAGGAGGGGCCCGGAACACTGAAGCTTTCTTT. Protein sequence: CASSQGGARNTEAFF.

Remarks on this clonotype: A much larger clone lies a single base off, so this may be a read error. The rearrangement joins TRBV6-4 to TRBJ1-5; D possibly corresponds to TRBD1 (5 bases). The V end was cut by 6 bases, the J end by 2 bases, with 14 bases between. Germline V gene lookup returns CDR1 MRHNA and CDR2 SNTAGT. CDR3 length: 15 amino acids. CDR3 in amino acids: CASSHEGRGNQPQHF. The CDR3 bases are TGTGCCAGCAGCCACGAGGGGAGAGGCAATCAGCCCCAGCATTTT.